The present TCR beta chain was sequenced within a study of tumor-infiltrating lymphocytes in oesophageal squamous cell carcinoma. This clonotype has more than one count but fewer than ten. TCRdb fed the PCR reads into MiXCR, producing one record per CDR3 protein. The sample comprises under 15,000 distinct CDR3 sequences, 55% of which are singletons, and approximately 46% rests with the top ten. The CDR3 spans 19 residues. Trimming left V 0 bases short and J 0 bases short, with 18 bases between. Germline V lookup: CDR1 SGHTA, CDR2 FQGNSA. The sequenced sample was esophageal tumor tissue. V is TRBV7-2 and J is TRBJ2-1; possible D gene TRBD2, 6 bases. The sequence was obtained from a female donor with esophageal squamous cell carcinoma. CDR3 nucleotides: TGTGCCAGCAGCTTAGCGAGGGTCGGGGGTACGGGCTCCTACAATGAGCAGTTCTTC. Translating gives CASSLARVGGTGSYNEQFF. Together with reference TRBV7-2 and TRBJ2-1, the CDR3 gives the full variable domain: GAGVSQSPSNKVTEKGKDVELRCDPISGHTALYWYRQSLGQGLEFLIYFQGNSAPDKSGLPSDRFSAERTGGSVSTLTIQRTQQEDSAVYLCASSLARVGGTGSYNEQFFGPGTRLTVL.